This T cell receptor beta chain was found in a study of early T cells in non-severe SARS-CoV-2 infection. Turning to the study itself: With bulk RNA from unsorted whole blood as input, sequencing yielded unpaired chains.

General study findings and limits: Matches to VDJdb favored anti-spike CD8 responses and missed private and CD4 specificities.

Unique molecular identifiers tagged individual cDNA molecules. A single record per CDR3 protein comes from TCRdb applying MiXCR to the 5' RACE reads. The table lists approximately 70,000 distinct CDR3 sequences, approximately 12% of them singletons. With 0 bases removed from V and 8 bases from J, the gap between germline ends came to 11 bases. The CDR3 has 14 amino acids. CDR1 and CDR2 from the germline V gene are MNHEY and SVGAGI. To note about this clonotype: Antigen unknown.

The sequenced material came from whole blood. The TCR comes from an adult who was a healthcare worker with PCR-confirmed SARS-CoV-2 infection or an uninfected control (not recorded which). This chain uses TRBV6-5 with TRBJ2-1, with D perhaps being TRBD1 or TRBD2 (5 bases each). The CDR3 is CASSYSSLGDEQFF. CDR3 in DNA: TGTGCCAGCAGTTACTCCAGCTTGGGGGATGAGCAGTTCTTC.